A selection of T cell receptor beta chains follows, all from one sample in a study of PD-L1 blockade in urothelial cancer. Some clones are missing from TCRdb's copy, which holds only in-frame ones; the method was immunoSEQ multiplex PCR. This sample has 70,000 to 75,000 clones, with roughly nine tenths found just once. This sample comprised PBMCs, obtained around atezolizumab (anti-PD-L1) treatment. The receptors come from a man aged 55 to 70 with urothelial cancer. Each CDR3 is given with its conserved first and last residue. The order of the fields is V gene, clone size, J gene, D gene, CDR3 protein, CDR3 DNA. D genes are given only for firm matches. Clone size is shown for a subset of rows, as once, few, many or a class of expanded clone.

TRBV30	-	TRBJ2-5	-	CAWTGGKGTQYF	TGTGCCTGGACGGGGGGCAAGGGGACCCAGTACTTC
TRBV6-1	-	TRBJ2-1	TRBD2	CASSERVSGVGEQFF	TGTGCCAGCAGTGAAAGGGTTAGCGGGGTAGGTGAGCAGTTCTTC
TRBV7-9	-	TRBJ1-2	-	CASSFPNSDGYTF	TGTGCCAGCAGCTTCCCAAATTCAGATGGCTACACCTTC
TRBV7-9	once	TRBJ1-1	TRBD1	CASSSFYTGDTEAFF	TGTGCCAGCAGCTCATTTTATACAGGGGACACTGAAGCTTTCTTT
TRBV19	-	TRBJ2-1	-	CASSFRVGEQFF	TGTGCCAGTAGTTTCAGGGTAGGCGAGCAGTTCTTC
TRBV5-1	once	TRBJ2-5	TRBD1	CASSLVPGQPQETQYF	TGCGCCAGCAGCTTGGTACCGGGACAGCCACAAGAGACCCAGTACTTC
TRBV28	-	TRBJ1-2	TRBD1	CASSLGIRDRDYGYTF	TGTGCCAGCAGTTTGGGGATCCGGGACAGGGACTATGGCTACACCTTC
TRBV19	-	TRBJ2-5	TRBD1	CASTGLQGVGMETQYF	TGTGCCAGTACCGGCCTCCAGGGGGTTGGTATGGAGACCCAGTACTTC
TRBV18	-	TRBJ2-7	TRBD2	CASSPIGLAGGRVEQYF	TGTGCCAGCTCACCGATAGGACTAGCGGGGGGCAGGGTCGAGCAGTACTTC
TRBV4-3	-	TRBJ2-5	-	CASSHVLGGMETQYF	TGCGCCAGCAGCCATGTCTTAGGGGGAATGGAGACCCAGTACTTC
TRBV14	-	TRBJ2-5	-	CASSRGRETQYF	TGTGCCAGCAGCCGAGGGCGGGAGACCCAGTACTTC
TRBV9	-	TRBJ1-2	TRBD1	CASSGDRDSPTMYGYTF	TGTGCCAGCAGCGGGGACAGGGACAGCCCGACTATGTATGGCTACACCTTC
TRBV7-9	-	TRBJ2-1	-	CASSLADYSAIYNEQFF	TGTGCCAGCAGCTTAGCGGACTATTCGGCGATATACAATGAGCAGTTCTTC
TRBV2	-	TRBJ2-5	-	CASTIPGLQETQYF	TGTGCCAGCACTATCCCGGGACTGCAAGAGACCCAGTACTTC
TRBV5-1	-	TRBJ1-5	TRBD1	CASSTGEDYQPQHF	TGCGCCAGCAGCACAGGGGAAGACTATCAGCCCCAGCATTTT
TRBV5-1	-	TRBJ1-3	-	CASTQGHGNTIYF	TGCGCCAGCACCCAGGGTCACGGAAACACCATATATTTT
TRBV9	-	TRBJ1-3	-	CASSEARFVGGPGNTIYF	TGTGCCAGCAGCGAGGCCCGTTTTGTGGGAGGCCCTGGAAACACCATATATTTT
TRBV20-1	once	TRBJ2-3	-	CSAASGDTQYF	TGCAGTGCGGCCTCAGGGGATACGCAGTATTTT
TRBV19	-	TRBJ2-5	TRBD2	CASSIFGGALETQYF	TGTGCCAGTAGTATCTTCGGGGGGGCGCTTGAGACCCAGTACTTC
TRBV6-6	-	TRBJ2-2	-	CASGARPNTGELFF	TGTGCCAGCGGGGCAAGACCGAACACCGGGGAGCTGTTTTTT
TRBV7-6	-	TRBJ2-3	-	CASSPLPSGGGDTQYF	TGTGCCAGCAGCCCACTACCGTCCGGTGGGGGGGATACGCAGTATTTT
TRBV5-1	-	TRBJ1-6	TRBD1	CASSQGVGNSPLHF	TGCGCCAGCAGCCAGGGGGTAGGTAATTCACCCCTCCACTTT
TRBV14	-	TRBJ1-2	TRBD1	CASSQFQGVGYTF	TGTGCCAGCAGCCAATTTCAGGGGGTTGGCTACACCTTC
TRBV28	-	TRBJ1-4	-	CASSLVGPGSIEKLFF	TGTGCCAGCAGTTTAGTCGGTCCAGGATCCATTGAAAAACTGTTTTTT
TRBV7-9	-	TRBJ2-6	TRBD1	CASSIRDRGPGANVLTF	TGTGCCAGCAGCATCCGGGACAGGGGGCCTGGGGCCAACGTCCTGACTTTC
TRBV25-1	-	TRBJ2-7	TRBD1	CASSGQGPLSYEQYF	TGTGCCAGCAGTGGACAGGGGCCTCTTAGCTACGAGCAGTACTTC
TRBV7-9	-	TRBJ1-2	TRBD1	CASTKGASDYNGYTF	TGTGCCAGCACCAAGGGGGCATCGGACTATAATGGCTACACCTTC
TRBV10-3	-	TRBJ1-5	TRBD1	CAIRQGPMQPQHF	TGTGCCATCAGACAGGGGCCAATGCAGCCCCAGCATTTT
TRBV12-2	-	TRBJ1-6	-	CASRFRDRDSPLHF	TGTGCAAGTCGCTTCAGAGACAGGGACTCACCCCTCCACTTT
TRBV7-2	once	TRBJ2-7	TRBD2	CASSLGGRAYEQYF	TGTGCCAGCAGCCTGGGCGGGAGGGCCTACGAGCAGTACTTC
TRBV7-9	-	TRBJ1-4	-	CASSFAAGVDEKLFF	TGTGCCAGCAGCTTCGCGGCAGGGGTAGATGAAAAACTGTTTTTT
TRBV5-1	-	TRBJ2-1	-	CASSPRDTAKQFF	TGCGCCAGCAGCCCCCGGGACACCGCCAAGCAGTTCTTC
TRBV5-1	-	TRBJ2-1	-	CASSSEGGLSIRNEQFF	TGCGCCAGCAGCTCCGAGGGGGGGCTTAGTATCCGCAATGAGCAGTTCTTC
TRBV29-1	-	TRBJ2-5	TRBD1	CSVRGRETQYF	TGCAGCGTCAGGGGGCGAGAGACCCAGTACTTC
TRBV5-1	-	TRBJ2-4	-	CASSLGGRGKNIQYF	TGCGCCAGCAGCTTGGGGGGCAGAGGCAAAAACATTCAGTACTTC
TRBV5-6	-	TRBJ2-7	TRBD2	CASSDGLAGNYEQYF	TGTGCCAGCAGCGACGGACTAGCGGGAAACTACGAGCAGTACTTC
TRBV18	-	TRBJ2-1	-	CASSPPTRSEQFF	TGTGCCAGCTCACCACCGACTAGAAGTGAGCAGTTCTTC
TRBV9	-	TRBJ2-2	TRBD2	CASSVGSGRRGELFF	TGTGCCAGCAGCGTAGGTAGCGGGAGGAGAGGGGAGCTGTTTTTT
TRBV25-1	-	TRBJ2-5	-	CASSEGAGLYQETQYF	TGTGCCAGCAGTGAAGGGGCAGGGCTGTACCAAGAGACCCAGTACTTC
TRBV6-6	-	TRBJ2-3	TRBD1	CASRKGQGRTDTQYF	TGTGCCAGCAGAAAAGGACAGGGCCGCACAGATACGCAGTATTTT
TRBV19	-	TRBJ1-5	-	CASSLTGPQHF	TGTGCCAGTAGTCTGACGGGGCCCCAGCATTTT
TRBV7-2	-	TRBJ2-5	TRBD2	CASSFLAGGGGTQYF	TGTGCCAGCAGCTTTTTAGCGGGGGGTGGGGGGACCCAGTACTTC
TRBV6-6	few	TRBJ1-2	-	CASSIQINYGYTF	TGTGCCAGCAGCATACAGATTAACTATGGCTACACCTTC
TRBV7-3	-	TRBJ2-1	TRBD2	CASSTRTSGGEQFF	TGTGCCAGCAGCACCCGGACTAGTGGTGGTGAGCAGTTCTTC
TRBV7-3	-	TRBJ2-1	-	CASSLNAIGNEQFF	TGTGCCAGCAGCTTAAATGCCATCGGGAATGAGCAGTTCTTC